These 21 T cell receptor beta chains originate from one sample sequenced in a study of T cell responses to AZD1222 COVID-19 vaccine. Only in-frame clones appear in the TCRdb table, and some are missing; sequencing was by immunoSEQ multiplex PCR. Here the sample spans roughly 85,000 clones, 90% being singletons. Sequences were derived from peripheral blood, sampled 28 days after the second AZD1222 dose. The origin of the receptors is an adult who received the AZD1222 COVID-19 vaccine.

This rearrangement joins TRBV19 to TRBJ2-3; D gene uncertain. CDR1 is LNHDA, CDR2 SQIVND, per germline (reference sequence). This CDR3 comprises 14 residues. V lost 0 bases to trimming and J lost 3 bases, with 7 bases between them. The CDR3, as DNA: TGTGCCAGTAGTATAGAGGCTAGTACAGATACGCAGTATTTT. Translating it yields CASSIEASTDTQYF.

This CDR3 reads CASSRGTYEQYF. CDR3 bases: TGTGCCAGCAGTAGAGGTACCTACGAGCAGTACTTC. V usage is TRBV12-3 or TRBV12-4 and J usage is TRBJ2-7; D gene ambiguous. Trimming shortened V by 5 bases and J by 2 bases, and 7 bases separated the two germline ends. The CDR3 spans 12 residues.

CDR3 residues: CASSLQEGRHNEQFF. Here the CDR3 DNA reads TGTGCCAGCAGCTTACAGGAGGGCCGCCACAATGAGCAGTTCTTC. The chain has TRBV7-3 and TRBJ2-1, with D possibly TRBD2 on 6 matching bases. The length of the CDR3 is 15 residues. Trimming left V 2 bases short and J 5 bases short, with 13 bases between. In germline, CDR1 is SGHTA, CDR2 FQGTGA.

This sequence joins TRBV6-5 and TRBJ1-5; D call uncertain. Germline V gives CDR1 MNHEY, CDR2 SVGAGI. The CDR3 sequence is 13 residues long. V lost 8 bases, J lost 4 bases, and 12 bases lay in between. The CDR3 region is CASEMGINQPQHF. CDR3 coding DNA: TGTGCCAGCGAAATGGGGATTAATCAGCCCCAGCATTTT.

The V call is TRBV27, the J call TRBJ2-3; D is undetermined. The V and J ends lost 5 bases and 1 base respectively, with 16 bases between them. The germline gives CDR1 MNHEY, CDR2 SMNVEV (reference sequence). The CDR3 loop spans 16 amino acids. The CDR3 DNA sequence: TGTGCCAGCAGTCATGGGTTTGCCGGAGGCACAGATACGCAGTATTTT. Translating it yields CASSHGFAGGTDTQYF.

The rearrangement uses TRBV7-2 and TRBJ2-5; D unresolved. V lost 3 bases and J 2 bases, leaving 10 bases between the germline ends. CDR3 length: 14 amino acids. CDR1 is SGHTA, CDR2 FQGNSA, per germline. CDR3 bases: TGTGCCAGCAGCTTTATCGTTTCTCAAGAGACCCAGTACTTC. Amino acid sequence: CASSFIVSQETQYF. Combining the CDR3 with reference TRBV7-2 and TRBJ2-5 gives the whole variable domain GAGVSQSPSNKVTEKGKDVELRCDPISGHTALYWYRQSLGQGLEFLIYFQGNSAPDKSGLPSDRFSAERTGGSVSTLTIQRTQQEDSAVYLCASSFIVSQETQYFGPGTRLLVL.

The rearrangement uses TRBV7-9 and TRBJ1-5, with TRBD1 matching 9 bases. The CDR3 loop spans 18 amino acids. CDR1 SEHNR and CDR2 FQNEAQ come from the germline V gene (reference sequence). V dropped 4 bases and J dropped 7; count of bases not matched to a gene: 17. CDR3: CASSYYTGGVGRGQPQHF. The CDR3 DNA reads TGTGCCAGCAGCTACTATACAGGGGGCGTGGGTAGGGGACAGCCCCAGCATTTT.

The chain joins TRBV18 to TRBJ1-1; possibly TRBD1 for D (6 bases). The V gene lost 5 bases and the J gene lost 8 bases, with 15 bases spanning the gap. The CDR3 is 13 residues long. CDR1 KGHSH and CDR2 LQKENI come from the germline V gene. CDR3 nucleotides: TGTGCCAGCTCAGGTAATACCGGGACAGAAGCTTTCTTT. Its protein is CASSGNTGTEAFF.

V and J are TRBV11-3 and TRBJ2-7, with 7 bases lining up with TRBD1. Germline V lookup: CDR1 SGHNT, CDR2 YENEEA. Trimming cost V 1 base and J 3 bases; bases outside gene matches: 6. This CDR3 is built from 15 residues. This CDR3 is CASSLGAAGGYEQYF. CDR3 in DNA: TGTGCCAGCAGCTTAGGGGCGGCAGGGGGCTACGAGCAGTACTTC.

The chain joins TRBV11-3 to TRBJ1-3; no clear D. CDR1 and CDR2 (germline): SGHNT, YENEEA. This CDR3 spans 13 amino acids. V was pared by 1 base and J by 5 bases, with 6 bases between. For the CDR3, the DNA is TGTGCCAGCAGCTTAGTGGAACGAAACACCATATATTTT. This codes for CASSLVERNTIYF.

The J gene is TRBJ1-1, the V gene TRBV5-4, with D hard to call. CDR1 and CDR2 from the germline V gene are SGHNT and YYREEE (reference sequence). The CDR3 runs to 15 residues. Trimming removed 4 bases from V and 7 bases from J, with 20 bases in between. In DNA form, the CDR3 reads TGTGCCAGCAGCCCGTCCGGGGATGTAAATATTGAAGCTTTCTTT. Protein: CASSPSGDVNIEAFF.

This clone has only a few counts. V usage is TRBV5-1 and J usage is TRBJ2-5; weak D call: TRBD1 (6 bases). Trimming removed 2 bases from V and 3 bases from J, with 8 bases in between. The germline gives CDR1 SGHRS, CDR2 YFSETQ. This CDR3 is 13 amino acids long. CDR3 residues: CASSFRTEETQYF. The CDR3 nucleotides read TGCGCCAGCAGCTTCCGGACAGAAGAGACCCAGTACTTC.

Notes on this clone: The junction does not match germline at one end; this may be a read error. V is TRBV2 and J is TRBJ2-2; 7 bases map to TRBD2. CDR3 length equals 11 residues. Germline CDR1 and CDR2: SNHLY and FYNNEI. This chain's CDR3 is CASSEPGGRVF. As DNA, the CDR3 is TGTGCCAGCAGTGAACCGGGAGGACGGGTTTTT.

The chain recombines TRBV7-2 with TRBJ2-3, with no clear D. This CDR3 has 13 amino acids. Trimming stripped 4 bases from V and 2 bases from J, with 7 bases between. The germline V gene has CDR1 SGHTA and CDR2 FQGNSA. The CDR3 here is CASSSRITDTQYF. CDR3 in DNA: TGTGCCAGCAGCTCCCGTATCACAGATACGCAGTATTTT.

This clone was seen a single time. V usage is TRBV10-3 and J usage is TRBJ2-3; 7 bases match TRBD1. In germline, CDR1 is ENHRY, CDR2 SYGVKD. The CDR3 has 14 residues. Germline trimming cut 4 bases from V and 7 bases from J; bases unmatched to any gene: 8. The CDR3 bases are TGTGCCATCAGTGGACAGGGCATTTTATATACGCAGTATTTT. Residues: CAISGQGILYTQYF.

The chain has TRBV5-1 and TRBJ2-5; 8 bases fit TRBD1. The ends lost 4 bases at V and 7 bases at J; junction bases unmatched: 6. The CDR3 has 13 residues. CDR1 is SGHRS and CDR2 is YFSETQ in the germline V gene. The CDR3: CASSQGQDGTQYF. CDR3 nucleotides: TGCGCCAGCAGCCAGGGACAGGACGGGACCCAGTACTTC.

The chain employs TRBV18 and TRBJ1-1, with D tentatively TRBD1 (6 bases). Per the germline V gene, CDR1 is KGHSH and CDR2 is LQKENI. The CDR3 is made up of 14 amino acids. The ends were cut back, 2 bases at V and 5 bases at J, with 12 bases in the middle. In DNA form, the CDR3 reads TGTGCCAGCTCACCATATCAGGGGCGAACTGAAGCTTTCTTT. It specifies CASSPYQGRTEAFF.

This sequence joins TRBV21-1 and TRBJ1-2. TRBV21-1 is reported as a pseudogene. This CDR3 has 17 residues. The CDR3 loop is CASSRDSQEDRSYGYTF. As DNA, the CDR3 is TGTGCCAGCAGCAGAGATTCTCAGGAGGATCGCTCCTATGGCTACACCTTC.

V is TRBV25-1 and J is TRBJ1-1; weak D call: TRBD1 (5 bases). Trimming stripped 1 base from V and 11 bases from J, with 17 bases between. The CDR3 sequence is 14 residues long. CDR1 is MGHDK and CDR2 is SYGVNS in the germline V gene. The CDR3 DNA is TGTGCCAGCAGTGAATCCCTCGACCTCGGGGGGGCTTTCTTT. Amino acid sequence: CASSESLDLGGAFF.

The gene calls are TRBV13 and TRBJ2-1; tentatively, D is TRBD2 (5 bases). Germline V gene sequence: CDR1 PRHDT, CDR2 FYEKMQ (reference sequence). The CDR3 consists of 15 residues. The V gene lost 11 bases and the J gene lost 9 bases, with 26 bases spanning the gap. CDR3 sequence (DNA): TGTGCCGTTCAGCGGAGAAGGAAGGCGGGTAGTGAGCAGTTCTTC. Translated: CAVQRRRKAGSEQFF.

V and J are TRBV10-2 and TRBJ2-1; 8 bases agree with TRBD2. The CDR3 length is 15 residues. V gave up 8 bases and J gave up 10 bases; unmatched junction bases: 16. The germline CDR1 and CDR2 sequences are WSHSY and SAAADI. For the CDR3, the DNA is TGCGCCAGCTGTCCCGGGACTAGGCTCAATGTAGAGCAGTTCTTC. Protein product: CASCPGTRLNVEQFF.